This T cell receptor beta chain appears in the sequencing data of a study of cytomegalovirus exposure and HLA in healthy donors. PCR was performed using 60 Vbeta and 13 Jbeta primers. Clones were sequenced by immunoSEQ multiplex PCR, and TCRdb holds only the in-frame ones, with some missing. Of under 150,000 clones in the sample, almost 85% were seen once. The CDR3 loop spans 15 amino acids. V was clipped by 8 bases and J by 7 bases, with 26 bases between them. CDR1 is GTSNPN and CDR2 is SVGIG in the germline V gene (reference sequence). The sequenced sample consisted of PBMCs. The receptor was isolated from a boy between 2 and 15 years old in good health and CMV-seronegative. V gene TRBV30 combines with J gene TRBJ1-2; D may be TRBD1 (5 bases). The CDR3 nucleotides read TGTGCCGGCTACCCCGAAAGGGGATGGGGAGGTGGCTACACCTTC. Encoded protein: CAGYPERGWGGGYTF.